The 25 T cell receptor beta chains reported below all come from one sample, sequenced in a study of a mutant IDH1 vaccine in newly diagnosed glioma. Time point here: week 11, during vaccination. A 20-mer mutant IDH1 peptide at 300 ug was injected subcutaneously with topical imiquimod. Here immunoSEQ multiplex PCR was the method, and the copy in TCRdb shows in-frame clones only, minus some. The sample gives roughly 130,000 clones, roughly 75% of which show up once; 5% to 6% is in the top ten. Antigens of these TCRs are unknown. The sequences come from PBMCs, collected from a glioma patient whose treatment included an IDH1 peptide vaccine. These receptors came from a middle-aged man with glioma.

The J gene is TRBJ2-2, the V gene TRBV11-3; D perhaps matches TRBD2 (5 bases). The length of the CDR3 is 16 residues. V lost 0 bases and J 6 bases, leaving 14 bases between the germline ends. Germline V gene sequence: CDR1 SGHNT, CDR2 YENEEA. The CDR3 sequence is CASSLDFGRGSGELFF. The CDR3 DNA is TGTGCCAGCAGCTTAGACTTTGGCCGAGGGTCCGGGGAGCTGTTTTTT.

This clone was seen many times. The chain combines TRBV5-6 with TRBJ1-2, with unresolved D. CDR3 length equals 12 residues. Trimming removed 4 bases at V and 6 bases at J, with 10 bases between. Germline V CDR1 and CDR2: SGHDT, YYEEEE. The CDR3 bases are TGTGCCAGCAGCCAAGAATCCCATGGCTACACCTTC. It codes for CASSQESHGYTF.

The genes are TRBV9 and TRBJ1-2, with D possibly matching TRBD1 (5 bases). This CDR3 region has 15 residues. Germline values: CDR1 SGDLS, CDR2 YYNGEE. Trimming stripped 1 base from V and 3 bases from J, with 13 bases between. The CDR3 region has the DNA TGTGCCAGCAGCGTAACCCCGCGGGGGGACTATGGCTACACCTTC. Amino acids: CASSVTPRGDYGYTF.

This clone was counted a few times. This chain joins TRBV2 and TRBJ1-1; 7 bases agree with TRBD1. The CDR3 has 13 amino acids. The germline V gene has CDR1 SNHLY and CDR2 FYNNEI. J was trimmed by 1 base and V by 8 bases; bases with no gene match: 4. CDR3 coding DNA: TGTGCCAGCCTCGACAGGGCGAACACTGAAGCTTTCTTT. This encodes CASLDRANTEAFF.

The count of this clone is one. This sequence joins TRBV5-5 and TRBJ2-5, with no clear D. The germline CDR1 and CDR2 sequences are SGHKS and YYEKEE (reference sequence). V was shortened by 0 bases and J by 5 bases, with 14 bases between the two germline ends. The CDR3 covers 15 residues. DNA for the CDR3: TGTGCCAGCAGCTTGGGTTTGGGTTATGAGGAGACCCAGTACTTC. Amino acid sequence: CASSLGLGYEETQYF.

This clone was seen just once. This chain joins TRBV19 and TRBJ1-4, with D maybe TRBD1 (5 bases). V dropped 5 bases and J dropped 3 bases, with 22 bases sitting between them. The CDR3 is made up of 18 amino acids. Germline V gives CDR1 LNHDA, CDR2 SQIVND (reference sequence). CDR3 sequence: CASSLSPHLTDSNEKLFF. CDR3 DNA: TGTGCCAGTAGTCTCTCGCCCCACCTGACAGACTCTAATGAAAAACTGTTTTTT.

This clone was detected once. The chain links TRBV25-1 to TRBJ2-7; D gene ambiguous. The V end was cut by 4 bases, the J end by 5 bases, with 6 bases between. Germline values: CDR1 MGHDK, CDR2 SYGVNS. The CDR3 extends over 11 amino acids. The CDR3 spells CASSVGNEQYF. The CDR3 coding sequence is TGTGCCAGCAGTGTAGGGAACGAGCAGTACTTC.

The chain uses TRBV9 and TRBJ2-7, with D unclear. The CDR3 is 14 amino acids. Trimming stripped 0 bases from V and 2 bases from J, with 9 bases between. Germline values: CDR1 SGDLS, CDR2 YYNGEE. The CDR3 bases are TGTGCCAGCAGCGTAGGGTCTAACGCCTACGAGCAGTACTTC. It translates to CASSVGSNAYEQYF. The full variable domain, in which reference TRBV9 and TRBJ2-7 provide the parts outside the CDR3, is DSGVTQTPKHLITATGQRVTLRCSPRSGDLSVYWYQQSLDQGLQFLIQYYNGEERAKGNILERFSAQQFPDLHSELNLSSLELGDSALYFCASSVGSNAYEQYFGPGTRLTVT.

The chain uses TRBV9 and TRBJ2-2, with D perhaps assigned TRBD1 or TRBD2 (5 bases each). Germline CDR1 SGDLS, CDR2 YYNGEE. Trimming shortened V by 3 bases and J by 6 bases, and 12 bases separated the two germline ends. CDR3 size: 14 residues. The CDR3 DNA reads as TGTGCCAGCAGCGGTGGGGCGGGCGCCGGGGAGCTGTTTTTT. Its translation is CASSGGAGAGELFF.

V usage is TRBV20-1 and J usage is TRBJ1-3; D is unresolved. The CDR3 runs to 11 residues. CDR1 and CDR2 (germline): DFQATT, SNEGSKA (reference sequence). CDR3 nucleotides: TGCAGAGGTTTCTCTGGAAACACCATATATTTT. This codes for CRGFSGNTIYF.

The chain has TRBV18 and TRBJ1-1, with no clear D. CDR1 and CDR2 from the germline V gene are KGHSH and LQKENI. V shed 5 bases and J shed 1 base, with 17 bases lying between them. The CDR3 contains 16 residues. The CDR3 nucleotides are TGTGCCAGCTCATATGCACCATCCATCTCGAACACTGAAGCTTTCTTT. It encodes CASSYAPSISNTEAFF.

The V and J genes are TRBV7-8 and TRBJ2-7, with no clear D. The CDR3 spans 14 residues. The V end lost 1 base, the J end lost 0 bases, and 7 bases lay between the germline ends. Germline CDR1 SGHVS, CDR2 FQNEAQ. CDR3 nucleotide sequence: TGTGCCAGCAGCTTAGATCGCGTCTCCTACGAGCAGTACTTC. Its translation: CASSLDRVSYEQYF.

The chain carries TRBV14 and TRBJ2-2; no definite D call. From germline, CDR1 is SGHDN and CDR2 FVKESK. V was trimmed by 5 bases and J by 6 bases, leaving 4 bases between them. This CDR3 is 11 amino acids long. In DNA, the CDR3 is TGTGCCAGCAGCGCAGCCGGGGAGCTGTTTTTT. Protein sequence: CASSAAGELFF.

This chain links TRBV27 with TRBJ2-7, with D possibly TRBD1 on 6 matching bases. This CDR3 has 13 amino acids. Germline CDR1 and CDR2: MNHEY and SMNVEV (reference sequence). V was cut by 5 bases and J by 12 bases, with 20 bases left in between. The DNA for the CDR3 is TGTGCCAGCAGTCCGACTCGGCAGGGGAAGGGGTACTTC. Encoded protein: CASSPTRQGKGYF.

The chain uses TRBV10-2 and TRBJ2-7, with a tentative D call TRBD1 (5 bases). This CDR3 region has 11 residues. Between the trimmed V and J ends, which lost 5 bases and 11 bases, there was a span of 13 bases. Per germline, CDR1 WSHSY and CDR2 SAAADI. CDR3 coding DNA: TGCGCCAGCAGTCCGGACATCGTGAAGTACTTC. It yields the protein CASSPDIVKYF.

The chain is built from TRBV30 and TRBJ1-1, with TRBD1 matching over 10 bases. Per germline, CDR1 GTSNPN and CDR2 SVGIG (reference sequence). The CDR3 spans 14 residues. J was trimmed by 1 base and V by 5 bases; bases with no gene match: 4. This CDR3 is CAWDRGLTNTEAFF. CDR3 coding DNA: TGTGCCTGGGACAGGGGGCTAACGAACACTGAAGCTTTCTTT.

V usage is TRBV7-2 and J usage is TRBJ2-7; D not certain. The CDR3 runs 12 residues. Germline V gives CDR1 SGHTA, CDR2 FQGNSA. Trimming took 5 bases from V and 6 from J, leaving 11 bases between them. CDR3 nucleotides: TGTGCCAGCAGCCCCAGCCCTGTCGAGCAGTACTTC. Protein sequence: CASSPSPVEQYF.

Only a few counts were recorded for this clone. CDR3 bases: TGTGCCAGCAGCAGAGACAGGGGGCGCGGCTACACCTTC. This translates into CASSRDRGRGYTF. The rearrangement links TRBV6-1 to TRBJ1-2, with TRBD1 matching over 10 bases. Unmatched junction bases numbered 6, after V lost 6 bases and J lost 8 bases. Germline CDR1 reads MNHNS; CDR2 reads SASEGT. CDR3 length: 13 residues.

The chain has TRBV5-1 and TRBJ2-5, with D hard to call. Deletions cut 0 bases from V and 4 bases from J, with 10 bases between. The CDR3 is 14 residues long. Per germline, CDR1 SGHRS and CDR2 YFSETQ. CDR3 protein: CASSLVSGGETQYF. In nucleotides, the CDR3 is TGCGCCAGCAGCTTGGTATCGGGCGGAGAGACCCAGTACTTC. Full variable domain (remainder filled in from reference TRBV5-1 and TRBJ2-5): KAGVTQTPRYLIKTRGQQVTLSCSPISGHRSVSWYQQTPGQGLQFLFEYFSETQRNKGNFPGRFSGRQFSNSRSEMNVSTLELGDSALYLCASSLVSGGETQYFGPGTRLLVL.

The gene calls are TRBV7-8 and TRBJ2-5; D call uncertain. The CDR3 is made up of 14 amino acids. Per the germline V gene, CDR1 is SGHVS and CDR2 is FQNEAQ. V was clipped by 5 bases and J by 6 bases, with 16 bases between them. The CDR3 nucleotides are TGTGCCAGCAGCCACCCCGGTAAGGAAAAGACCCAGTACTTC. Translating gives CASSHPGKEKTQYF.

Details on this clone: Other DNA sequences in this specimen translate into the identical CDR3. The V call is TRBV19, the J call TRBJ1-5, with a tentative D call TRBD1 (5 bases). The CDR3 has 14 amino acids. V lost 3 bases, J lost 3 bases, and 9 bases lay in between. Per the germline V gene, CDR1 is LNHDA and CDR2 is SQIVND (reference sequence). The CDR3 loop is CASSIPGDNQPQHF. Written as DNA, the CDR3 is TGTGCCAGTAGTATCCCGGGGGACAATCAGCCCCAGCATTTT. Variable domain in full (rest from reference TRBV19 and TRBJ1-5): DGGITQSPKYLFRKEGQNVTLSCEQNLNHDAMYWYRQDPGQGLRLIYYSQIVNDFQKGDIAEGYSVSREKKESFPLTVTSAQKNPTAFYLCASSIPGDNQPQHFGDGTRLSIL.

This sequence joins TRBV4-3 and TRBJ1-4, with TRBD1 matching over 8 bases. Germline CDR1 LGHNA, CDR2 YSLEER. This CDR3 comprises 17 residues. V lost 0 bases to trimming and J lost 6 bases; unmatched junction nucleotides: 9. CDR3: CASSQDSGRTGYEKLFF. Here the CDR3 DNA reads TGCGCCAGCAGCCAAGATAGCGGACGGACAGGGTATGAAAAACTGTTTTTT.

This clone was seen only once. The chain combines TRBV4-1 with TRBJ1-1; 10 bases are shared with TRBD1. There are 17 residues in the CDR3. V lost 0 bases to trimming and J lost 3 bases; unmatched junction nucleotides: 7. Germline V lookup: CDR1 MGHRA, CDR2 YSYEKL. The CDR3 region has the DNA TGCGCCAGCAGCCAAGAAGGGGACAGGGGAGAGGACACTGAAGCTTTCTTT. Translating gives CASSQEGDRGEDTEAFF.

V is TRBV10-3 and J is TRBJ2-5; TRBD1 matches at 8 bases. This CDR3 contains 15 residues. Trimming removed 0 bases from V and 3 bases from J; junction bases left unmatched: 3. The germline gives CDR1 ENHRY, CDR2 SYGVKD. CDR3 sequence: CAISESGQAKETQYF. The DNA of the CDR3 is TGTGCCATCAGTGAGTCGGGACAGGCCAAAGAGACCCAGTACTTC.

The chain links TRBV10-3 to TRBJ1-3; D unclear. The CDR3 spans 14 residues. Trimming removed 8 bases at V and 0 bases at J, with 11 bases between. Germline values: CDR1 ENHRY, CDR2 SYGVKD. The CDR3 nucleotides read TGTGCCATCCGGGAGGGATCCTCTGGAAACACCATATATTTT. This gives the protein CAIREGSSGNTIYF.